The rows below give T cell receptor beta chains drawn from one sample of a study of CD8 T cells in ankylosing spondylitis. TCRdb used MiXCR to reprocess the 5' RACE reads, holding one entry per CDR3 protein. The data show fewer than 180,000 distinct CDR3 sequences, roughly 44% seen once. The sequenced sample consisted of synovial fluid, either unsorted or a sorted T cell fraction (not recorded which). The receptor source for this set is a male donor with ankylosing spondylitis. Each CDR3 is given with its conserved first and last residue. A D gene is named only where the DNA matches it firmly. Some rows have no size entry. The others give once, few or many, or a class for an expanded clone.

few,TRBD1,TRBV6-2/TRBV6-3,TRBJ2-7,TGTGCCAGCAGTGGGACAGAAATCTACGAGCAGTACTTC,CASSGTEIYEQYF
few,TRBD1,TRBV20-1,TRBJ1-6,TGCAGTGCTACCAACAGGGGAGTAAATTCACCCCTCCACTTT,CSATNRGVNSPLHF
.,.,TRBV29-1,TRBJ2-1,TGCAGCGTTAACCCCTCTGAGAGCTCCTACAATGAGCAGTTCTTC,CSVNPSESSYNEQFF
.,.,TRBV9,TRBJ2-7,TGTGCCAGCAGCGTAGGACTCTCCTACGAGCAGTACTTC,CASSVGLSYEQYF
.,.,TRBV5-1,TRBJ2-3,TGCGCCAGCAGCTGGGGACAACTGACTAGCACAGATACGCAGTATTTT,CASSWGQLTSTDTQYF
few,.,TRBV28,TRBJ1-3,TGTGCCAGCAGTTTCCCCGGCCAGTCTTTCTCTGGAAACACCATATATTTT,CASSFPGQSFSGNTIYF
.,.,TRBV4-2,TRBJ1-2,TGTGCCAGCAGCCAACTAAGTCGGGCCTCGAACACCTTC,CASSQLSRASNTF
.,.,TRBV6-2/TRBV6-3,TRBJ2-7,TGTGCCAGCAGTTACTCGACGGGAAACGAGCAGTACTTC,CASSYSTGNEQYF
few,.,TRBV27,TRBJ1-2,TGTGCCAGCAGTTTTTCCAGGACCTATGGCTACACCTTC,CASSFSRTYGYTF
few,TRBD2,TRBV6-1,TRBJ2-1,TGTGCCAGCAGTGAAGCGCTTGGCGGGGGGCATTTTGAGCAGTTCTTC,CASSEALGGGHFEQFF
few,.,TRBV12-3/TRBV12-4,TRBJ2-1,TGTGCCAGCACCCCTTATTGGATAGTATCCTACAATGAGCAGTTCTTC,CASTPYWIVSYNEQFF
few,.,TRBV19,TRBJ2-5,TGTGCCAGTAGCGGGAACCCTAGGGGAGAGACCCAGTACTTC,CASSGNPRGETQYF
few,.,TRBV5-1,TRBJ2-1,TGCGCCAGCAGCTCCACGGGTTCGCGGGAGCAGTTCTTC,CASSSTGSREQFF
.,TRBD1,TRBV7-2,TRBJ1-1,TGTGCCAGCAGCTACCGAATGTGGACAGGGCCGAACACTGAAGCTTTCTTT,CASSYRMWTGPNTEAFF
.,.,TRBV4-1,TRBJ2-3,TGCGCCAGCAGCCAAGACGGGGCAGGGATAGATACGCAGTATTTT,CASSQDGAGIDTQYF
.,TRBD2,TRBV4-3,TRBJ2-2,TGCGCCAGCAGCCAAGAAGTTCTAGCGGGACCCGGGGAGCTGTTTTTT,CASSQEVLAGPGELFF
many,.,TRBV5-6,TRBJ1-1,TGTGCCAGCAGCTTGGGATCTGAAGCTTTCTTT,CASSLGSEAFF
.,TRBD1,TRBV10-3,TRBJ2-2,TGTGCCATCAGTCTGACAGGGTCGAACACCGGGGAGCTGTTTTTT,CAISLTGSNTGELFF
.,TRBD2,TRBV29-1,TRBJ2-7,TGCAGCGTTGAAGGGGTAGCGGGGGCCTACGAGCAGTACTTC,CSVEGVAGAYEQYF
.,.,TRBV7-8,TRBJ2-2,TGTGCCAGCAGTTTGGGGGACCCCAACACCGGGGAGCTGTTTTTT,CASSLGDPNTGELFF
.,.,TRBV27,TRBJ2-5,TGTGCCAGCAGTTCCAACCTAGGACGGGAGACCCAGTACTTC,CASSSNLGRETQYF
many,TRBD2,TRBV6-2/TRBV6-3,TRBJ2-1,TGTGCCAGCAGTCCAGCGGGAGAGGGCTACAATGAGCAGTTCTTC,CASSPAGEGYNEQFF
.,TRBD2,TRBV3-1,TRBJ2-2,TGTGCCAGCAGCCAGGTGGGAGCGGGAGTACCCGGGGAGCTGTTTTTT,CASSQVGAGVPGELFF
.,.,TRBV5-6,TRBJ2-7,TGTGCCAGCAGCGCAGGTCTTCACAGATGGACCGCGACGGAGGAGCAGTACTTC,CASSAGLHRWTATEEQYF
.,.,TRBV2,TRBJ1-5,TGTGCCAGCTCCACCGGGACGTCTAGCAATCAGCCCCAGCATTTT,CASSTGTSSNQPQHF
few,.,TRBV4-2,TRBJ2-7,TGTGCCAGCAGCCAGGTTTACAGGGTAACCCACGAGCAGTACTTC,CASSQVYRVTHEQYF
.,.,TRBV6-2/TRBV6-3,TRBJ2-1,TGTGCCAGCAGTTACGGGGAGCCCAATGAGCAGTTCTTC,CASSYGEPNEQFF
few,.,TRBV4-1,TRBJ2-7,TGCGCCAGCACCTCCCTCACCTACGAGCAGTACTTC,CASTSLTYEQYF
.,TRBD1,TRBV28,TRBJ1-6,TGTGCCAGCAGTTTTTGGGGGACAGGGTCTTCTCTGTCACCCCTCCACTTT,CASSFWGTGSSLSPLHF
.,TRBD2,TRBV11-1,TRBJ2-1,TGTGCCAGCAGCTTAAGGTCTGTTCCGGGAGGGGGGAACAATGAGCAGTTCTTC,CASSLRSVPGGGNNEQFF
.,.,TRBV11-2,TRBJ1-1,TGTGCCAGCAGCCTAGACAGGTGGATTGAAGCTTTCTTT,CASSLDRWIEAFF
.,.,TRBV7-9,TRBJ1-3,TGTGCCAGCAGCTCCGGGCCTCCTGGAACTGGAAACACCATATATTTT,CASSSGPPGTGNTIYF
.,TRBD2,TRBV20-1,TRBJ2-2,TGCAGTGCTAGAAGACTAGCGGGAGAATCCGGGGAGCTGTTTTTT,CSARRLAGESGELFF
.,TRBD1,TRBV5-1,TRBJ1-3,TGCGCCAGCAGCTGGACAGGGGCCTCTGGAAACACCATATATTTT,CASSWTGASGNTIYF
.,.,TRBV20-1,TRBJ2-7,TGCAGTGCTAGTGGGCCACTAGCAGGGGCCTACGAGCAGTACTTC,CSASGPLAGAYEQYF
.,.,TRBV7-9,TRBJ1-1,TGTGCCAGCAGGGCCACTCAGGGGTGGACTGAAGCTTTCTTT,CASRATQGWTEAFF
few,TRBD1,TRBV20-1,TRBJ1-5,TGCAGTGCGAGAGACAGGGTGAGGCAGCCCCAGCATTTT,CSARDRVRQPQHF
.,.,TRBV29-1,TRBJ2-3,TGCAGCGCAACGGGACTCTTCACAGATACGCAGTATTTT,CSATGLFTDTQYF
few,.,TRBV7-9,TRBJ1-1,TGTGCCAGCAGTTTGTTCCGGGGAGCGAACACTGAAGCTTTCTTT,CASSLFRGANTEAFF
.,.,TRBV10-3,TRBJ2-7,TGTGCCATCAGTGAGTTGGGATCCTACGAGCAGTACTTC,CAISELGSYEQYF
.,TRBD2,TRBV28,TRBJ2-1,TGTGCCAGCAGTTTCTCACTAGCGTGGGGACCCAATGAGCAGTTCTTC,CASSFSLAWGPNEQFF
.,.,TRBV20-1,TRBJ1-2,TGCAGTGTTTCGTTAGGTCTTGGCTACACCTTC,CSVSLGLGYTF
.,.,TRBV28,TRBJ2-4,TGTGCCAGCAGTTTTTGGGGTTCCAAAAACATTCAGTACTTC,CASSFWGSKNIQYF
few,.,TRBV12-3/TRBV12-4,TRBJ2-2,TGTGCCAGCAGCCCAATCCCCGGAGCCGGGGAGCTGTTTTTT,CASSPIPGAGELFF
few,.,TRBV29-1,TRBJ1-1,TGCAGCGTTAGCCTAGTGAACACTGAAGCTTTCTTT,CSVSLVNTEAFF
.,.,TRBV15,TRBJ2-5,TGTGCCACCAGCAGAGAATGGACAGTCCTTCTAGAGACCCAGTACTTC,CATSREWTVLLETQYF
few,.,TRBV28,TRBJ2-7,TGTGCCAGCAGTCCGCTAGCCGGGGGCTACGAGCAGTACTTC,CASSPLAGGYEQYF